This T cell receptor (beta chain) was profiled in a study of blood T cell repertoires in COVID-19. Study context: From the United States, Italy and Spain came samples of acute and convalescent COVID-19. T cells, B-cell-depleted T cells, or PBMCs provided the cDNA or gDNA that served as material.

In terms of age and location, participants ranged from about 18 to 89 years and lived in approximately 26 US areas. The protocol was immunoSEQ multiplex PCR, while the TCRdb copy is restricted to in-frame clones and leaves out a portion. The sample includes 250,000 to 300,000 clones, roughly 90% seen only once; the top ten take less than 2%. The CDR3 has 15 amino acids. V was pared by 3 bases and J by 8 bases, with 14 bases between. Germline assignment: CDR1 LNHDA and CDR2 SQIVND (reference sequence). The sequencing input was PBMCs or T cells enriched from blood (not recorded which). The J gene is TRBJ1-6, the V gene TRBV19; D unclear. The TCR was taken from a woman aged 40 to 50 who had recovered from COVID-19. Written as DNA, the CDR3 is TGTGCCAGTAGTATCCGCGGGCTCGGCGATTCACCCCTCCACTTT. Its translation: CASSIRGLGDSPLHF. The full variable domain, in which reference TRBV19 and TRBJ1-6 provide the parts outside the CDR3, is DGGITQSPKYLFRKEGQNVTLSCEQNLNHDAMYWYRQDPGQGLRLIYYSQIVNDFQKGDIAEGYSVSREKKESFPLTVTSAQKNPTAFYLCASSIRGLGDSPLHFGNGTRLTVT.